This TCR beta chain was sequenced in a study of beta chain features in type 1 diabetes. General study points: These data did not resolve whether HLA type affects TCRB rearrangement. Moderate yet significant TCRB CDR3 shortening was seen in Type 1 diabetes patients in all four CD4+ subsets.

As to this clone: Its matching antigen is unknown.

A CD45RO/CCR7/CD25/CD127/CD95/CD27 panel sorted naive, central memory, regulatory and stem cell-like memory CD4+ cells. Sorted populations all had greater than 95% purity. The authors reverse transcribed all of the isolated RNA, so sequencing captured expressed TCRB transcripts. Assay used: immunoSEQ multiplex PCR; TCRdb lists only in-frame clones, some missing. This repertoire shows about 280,000 clones, about 15% found once; its top ten account for roughly 0.015%. There are 15 residues in the CDR3. CDR1 and CDR2 (germline): GTSNPN, SVGIG (reference sequence). V lost 4 bases and J lost 4; bases outside the gene matches: 7.

This TCR was sampled from a young man with type 1 diabetes. Sequenced: naive CD4+ T cells from blood. This chain connects TRBV30 to TRBJ1-5; 10 positions agree with TRBD1. The CDR3 reads CAWKKKDRGNQPQHF. As DNA, the CDR3 is TGTGCCTGGAAGAAAAAGGACAGGGGGAATCAGCCCCAGCATTTT.